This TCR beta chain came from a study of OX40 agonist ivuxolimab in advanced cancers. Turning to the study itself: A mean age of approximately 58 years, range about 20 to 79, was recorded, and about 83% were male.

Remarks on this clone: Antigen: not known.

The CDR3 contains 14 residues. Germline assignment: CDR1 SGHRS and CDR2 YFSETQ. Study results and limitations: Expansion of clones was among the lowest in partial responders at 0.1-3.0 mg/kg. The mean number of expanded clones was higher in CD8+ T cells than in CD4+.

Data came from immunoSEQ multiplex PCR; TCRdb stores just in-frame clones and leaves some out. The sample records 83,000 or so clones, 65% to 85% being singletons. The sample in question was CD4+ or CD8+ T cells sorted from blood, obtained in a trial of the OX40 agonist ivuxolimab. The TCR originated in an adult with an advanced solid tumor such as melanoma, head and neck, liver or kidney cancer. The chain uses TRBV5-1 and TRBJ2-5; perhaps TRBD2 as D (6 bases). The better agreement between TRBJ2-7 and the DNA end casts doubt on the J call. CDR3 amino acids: CASSFVGDSYEQYF. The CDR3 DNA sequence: TGCGCCAGCAGCTTCGTGGGGGACTCATACGAGCAGTACTTC.